This entry describes one TCR beta chain. Antigen unknown. Using immunoSEQ multiplex PCR, the repertoire was profiled, and TCRdb retains in-frame clones only, with some absent. The repertoire holds around 13,000 clones, over 80% seen once, with 4.1% in the top ten. The record originates from a study of PD-1 blockade in classical Hodgkin lymphoma. Study at large: Patients were treated with nivolumab at 3 mg/kg, and this was given intravenously every 2 weeks. General observations from the study: Compared with healthy donors, newly diagnosed patients reportedly showed lower baseline TCR diversity. Possibly reflecting disease activity or prior therapy, repertoire differences have causes that remain undefined.

Relapses following autologous stem cell transplantation were seen in all patients, with brentuximab vedotin exposure varying. Germline V gene data show CDR1 as SGHTS and CDR2 as YDEGEE. The ends lost 3 bases at V and 1 base at J; junction bases unmatched: 7. The CDR3 extends over 17 amino acids. J is TRBJ2-5 and V is TRBV5-8, with 12 nucleotides matching TRBD2. The specimen comprised peripheral blood mononuclear cells (PBMCs), sampled at baseline. This clonotype originated in a human donor with classical Hodgkin lymphoma. The CDR3 DNA reads as TGTGCCAGCAGCTGGGGGCTAGCGGGGGGGCCCCAAGAGACCCAGTACTTC. It translates to CASSWGLAGGPQETQYF. Full variable domain (outside the CDR3, taken from reference TRBV5-8 and TRBJ2-5): EAGVTQSPTHLIKTRGQQATLRCSPISGHTSVYWYQQALGLGLQFLLWYDEGEERNRGNFPPRFSGRQFPNYSSELNVNALELEDSALYLCASSWGLAGGPQETQYFGPGTRLLVL.